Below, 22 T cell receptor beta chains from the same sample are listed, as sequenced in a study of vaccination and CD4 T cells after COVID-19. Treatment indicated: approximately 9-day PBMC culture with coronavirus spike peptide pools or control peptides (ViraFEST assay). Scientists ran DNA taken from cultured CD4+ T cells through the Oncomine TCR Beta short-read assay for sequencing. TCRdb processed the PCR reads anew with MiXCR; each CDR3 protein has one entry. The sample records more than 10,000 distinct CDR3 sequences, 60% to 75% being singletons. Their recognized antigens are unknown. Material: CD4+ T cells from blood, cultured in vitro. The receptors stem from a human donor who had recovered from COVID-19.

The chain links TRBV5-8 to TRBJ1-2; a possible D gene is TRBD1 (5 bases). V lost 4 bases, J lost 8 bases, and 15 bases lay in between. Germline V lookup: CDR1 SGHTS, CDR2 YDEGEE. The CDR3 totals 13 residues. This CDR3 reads CASSPRGTRGYTF. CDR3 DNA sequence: TGTGCCAGCAGCCCCCGGGGGACCAGAGGCTACACCTTC.

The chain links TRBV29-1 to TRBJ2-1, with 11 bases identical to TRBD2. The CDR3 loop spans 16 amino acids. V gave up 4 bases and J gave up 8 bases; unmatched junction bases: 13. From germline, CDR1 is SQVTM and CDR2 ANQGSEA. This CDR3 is CSVVGSGRAVYDEQFF. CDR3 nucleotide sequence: TGCAGCGTTGTTGGTAGCGGGAGGGCCGTATATGATGAGCAGTTCTTC.

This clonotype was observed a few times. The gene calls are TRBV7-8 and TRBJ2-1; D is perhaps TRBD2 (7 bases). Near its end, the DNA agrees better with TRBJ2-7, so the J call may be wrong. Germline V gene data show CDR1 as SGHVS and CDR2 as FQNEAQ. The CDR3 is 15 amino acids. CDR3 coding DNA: TGTGCCAGCAGCGGCCGTGGCGGGGGCCCCTACGAGCAGTACTTC. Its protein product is CASSGRGGGPYEQYF.

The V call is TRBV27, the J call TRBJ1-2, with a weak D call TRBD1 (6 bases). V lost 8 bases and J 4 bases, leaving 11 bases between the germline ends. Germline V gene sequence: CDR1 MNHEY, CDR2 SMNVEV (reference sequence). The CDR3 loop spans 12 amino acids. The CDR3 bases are TGTGCCAGCCCACAGGGTGGCTATGGCTACACCTTC. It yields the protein CASPQGGYGYTF.

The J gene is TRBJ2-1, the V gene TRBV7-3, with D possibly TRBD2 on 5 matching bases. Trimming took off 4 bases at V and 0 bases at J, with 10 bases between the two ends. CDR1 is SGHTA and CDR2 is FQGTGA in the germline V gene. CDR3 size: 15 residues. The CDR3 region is CASSYGVSSYNEQFF. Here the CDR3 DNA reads TGTGCCAGCAGCTACGGGGTGAGCTCCTACAATGAGCAGTTCTTC.

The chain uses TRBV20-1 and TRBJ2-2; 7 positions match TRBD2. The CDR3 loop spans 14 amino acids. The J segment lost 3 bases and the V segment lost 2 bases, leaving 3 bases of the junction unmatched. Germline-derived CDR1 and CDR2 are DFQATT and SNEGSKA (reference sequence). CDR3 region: CSARWLADTGELFF. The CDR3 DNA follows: TGCAGTGCTAGATGGCTAGCGGACACCGGGGAGCTGTTTTTT.

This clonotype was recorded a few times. This CDR3 is CACRMAPARTDTQYF. DNA of the CDR3: TGTGCCTGTCGTATGGCCCCTGCTCGCACAGATACGCAGTATTTT. The rearrangement links TRBV30 to TRBJ2-3; D gene uncertain. The CDR3 loop spans 15 amino acids. V lost 6 bases to trimming and J lost 1 base, with 17 bases between them. Germline V gives CDR1 GTSNPN, CDR2 SVGIG (reference sequence).

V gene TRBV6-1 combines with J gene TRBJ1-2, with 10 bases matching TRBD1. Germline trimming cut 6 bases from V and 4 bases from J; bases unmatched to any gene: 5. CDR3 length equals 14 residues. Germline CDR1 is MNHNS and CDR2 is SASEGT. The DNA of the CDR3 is TGTGCCAGCAGCGGGACAGGGGCGCCCTATGGCTACACCTTC. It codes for CASSGTGAPYGYTF.

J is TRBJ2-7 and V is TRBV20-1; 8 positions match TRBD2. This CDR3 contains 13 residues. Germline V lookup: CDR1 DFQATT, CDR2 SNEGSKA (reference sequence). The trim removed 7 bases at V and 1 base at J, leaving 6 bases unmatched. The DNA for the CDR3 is TGCAGTGACCAGGGACTAGTTTCCTACGAGCAGTACTTC. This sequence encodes CSDQGLVSYEQYF.

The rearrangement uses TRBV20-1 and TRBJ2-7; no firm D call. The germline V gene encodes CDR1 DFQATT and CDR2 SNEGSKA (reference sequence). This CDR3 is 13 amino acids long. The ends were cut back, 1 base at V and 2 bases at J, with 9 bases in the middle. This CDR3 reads CSARGPDPYEQYF. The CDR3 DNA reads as TGCAGTGCTAGAGGGCCGGACCCCTACGAGCAGTACTTC.

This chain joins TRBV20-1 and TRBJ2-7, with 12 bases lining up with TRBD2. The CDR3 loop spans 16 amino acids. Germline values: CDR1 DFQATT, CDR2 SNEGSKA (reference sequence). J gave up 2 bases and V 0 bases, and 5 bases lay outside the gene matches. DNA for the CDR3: TGCAGTGCTAGAGACAGGACTAGCGGGGCGACCTACGAGCAGTACTTC. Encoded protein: CSARDRTSGATYEQYF.

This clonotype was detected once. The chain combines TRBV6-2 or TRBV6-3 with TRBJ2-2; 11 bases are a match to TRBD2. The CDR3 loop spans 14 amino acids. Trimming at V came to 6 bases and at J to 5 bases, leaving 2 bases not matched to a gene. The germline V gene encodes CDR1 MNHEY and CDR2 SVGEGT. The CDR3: CASRGLAVTGELFF. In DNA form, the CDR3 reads TGTGCCAGCAGGGGACTAGCGGTAACCGGGGAGCTGTTTTTT.

In nucleotides, the CDR3 is TGTGCCAGCAGCCTCTCTAGGAGCTCCTACGAGCAGTACTTC. It translates to CASSLSRSSYEQYF. This chain connects TRBV12-3 or TRBV12-4 to TRBJ2-7; D is uncertain. The length of the CDR3 is 14 residues. Between the trimmed V and J ends, which lost 6 bases and 0 bases, there was a span of 12 bases.

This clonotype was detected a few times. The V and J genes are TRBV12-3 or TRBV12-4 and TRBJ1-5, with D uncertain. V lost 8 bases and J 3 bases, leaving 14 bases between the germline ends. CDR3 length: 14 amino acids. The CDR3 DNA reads TGTGCCAGCGATATTGGGCCTACCAATCAGCCCCAGCATTTT. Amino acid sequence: CASDIGPTNQPQHF.

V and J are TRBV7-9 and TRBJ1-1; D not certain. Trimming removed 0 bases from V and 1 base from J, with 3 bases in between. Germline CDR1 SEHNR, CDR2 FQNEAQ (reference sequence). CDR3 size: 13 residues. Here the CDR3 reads CASSLAGNTEAFF. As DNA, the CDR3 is TGTGCCAGCAGCTTAGCGGGGAACACTGAAGCTTTCTTT.

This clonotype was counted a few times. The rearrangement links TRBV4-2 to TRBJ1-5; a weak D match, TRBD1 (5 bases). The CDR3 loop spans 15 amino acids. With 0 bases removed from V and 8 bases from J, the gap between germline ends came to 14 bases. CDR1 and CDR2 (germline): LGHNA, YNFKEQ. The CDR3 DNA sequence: TGTGCCAGCAGCCAAGATCGGGCAGGGAGTAAGCCCCAGCATTTT. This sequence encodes CASSQDRAGSKPQHF.

Here the CDR3 reads CASCDRLGTGELFF. In nucleotides, the CDR3 is TGTGCCAGCTGCGACAGGCTGGGCACCGGGGAGCTGTTTTTT. This sequence joins TRBV5-8 and TRBJ2-2, with D maybe TRBD1 (6 bases). Trimming removed 7 bases at V and 4 bases at J, with 14 bases between. The germline CDR1 and CDR2 sequences are SGHTS and YDEGEE. This CDR3 comprises 14 residues.

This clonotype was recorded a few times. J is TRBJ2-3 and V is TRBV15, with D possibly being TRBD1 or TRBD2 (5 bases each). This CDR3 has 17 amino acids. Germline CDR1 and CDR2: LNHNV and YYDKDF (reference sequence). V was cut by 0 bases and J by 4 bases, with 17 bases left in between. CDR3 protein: CATSRDRGQGLADTQYF. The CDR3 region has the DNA TGTGCCACCAGCAGAGATCGAGGGCAGGGTCTCGCAGATACGCAGTATTTT.

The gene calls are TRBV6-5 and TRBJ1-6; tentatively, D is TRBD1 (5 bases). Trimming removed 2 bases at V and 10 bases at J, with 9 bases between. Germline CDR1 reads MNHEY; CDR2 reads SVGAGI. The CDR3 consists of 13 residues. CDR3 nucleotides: TGTGCCAGCAGTTACCTCCGGGGGTCACCCCTCCACTTT. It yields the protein CASSYLRGSPLHF.

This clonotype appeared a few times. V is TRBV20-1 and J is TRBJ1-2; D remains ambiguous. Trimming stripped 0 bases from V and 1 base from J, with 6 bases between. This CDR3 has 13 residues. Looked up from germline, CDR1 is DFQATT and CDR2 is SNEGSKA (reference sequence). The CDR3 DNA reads TGCAGTGCTAGAGATACAAGTAACTATGGCTACACCTTC. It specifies CSARDTSNYGYTF.

The CDR3 here is CASSEVGASAEQYF. Here the CDR3 DNA reads TGTGCCAGCAGTGAAGTTGGAGCCAGCGCTGAGCAGTACTTC. The chain carries TRBV6-1 and TRBJ2-7; unclear D gene. CDR1 and CDR2 from the germline V gene are MNHNS and SASEGT. The V end was cut by 1 base, the J end by 7 bases, with 14 bases between. The CDR3 loop spans 14 amino acids.

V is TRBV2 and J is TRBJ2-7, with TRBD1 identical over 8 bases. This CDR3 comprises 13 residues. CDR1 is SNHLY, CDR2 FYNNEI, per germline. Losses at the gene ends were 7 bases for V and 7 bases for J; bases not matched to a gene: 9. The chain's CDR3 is CASKYQGASEQYF. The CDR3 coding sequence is TGTGCCAGCAAGTATCAGGGGGCAAGTGAGCAGTACTTC.